One sample yielded the 21 T cell receptor beta chains listed below, sequenced in a study of T cells in women clearing cervical HPV infection. Generated by immunoSEQ multiplex PCR, the TCRdb table keeps only in-frame clones and is missing some. The repertoire table contains about 30,000 clones. The sequenced sample consisted of blood buffy coat. The receptors stem from a woman aged 18-70 years with a cervical HPV16 infection that either progressed to CIN3+ or cleared (not recorded which).

A remark on this clone: The CDR3 end falls 3 residues outside the read, so it is completed with the germline J gene. The chain has TRBV6-1 and TRBJ2-3, with 8 bases matching TRBD2. Germline-derived CDR1 and CDR2 are MNHNS and SASEGT. The length of the CDR3 is 15 residues. With 1 base clipped from V and 1 base from J, the junction kept 1 base outside the gene matches. The CDR3 spells CASSEEAGGTDTQYF. The part of the CDR3 DNA that was read is TGTGCCAGCAGTGAAGAAGCGGGGGGCACAGATACG.

To note about this clone: The missing CDR3 end, 3 residues past where the read stops, is filled in from the germline J gene. The rearrangement uses TRBV7-9 and TRBJ1-2; 8 nucleotides align to TRBD1. CDR1 and CDR2 from the germline V gene are SEHNR and FQNEAQ (reference sequence). This CDR3 is 14 amino acids long. The part of the CDR3 DNA that was read is TGTGCCAGCAGCTTAGAGGGGGCAGGGGGCGAC. As protein: CASSLEGAGGD. The full CDR3 is CASSLEGAGGDYTF.

To note about this clone: The CDR3 is cut off 3 residues early in the read; its end comes from the germline J gene. This sequence joins TRBV5-1 and TRBJ2-3; D uncertain. Between the trimmed V and J ends, which lost 5 bases and 2 bases, there was a span of 12 bases. The V gene's germline CDR1 is SGHRS and CDR2 YFSETQ. CDR3 length: 14 amino acids. The CDR3 loop reads CASSSRSYTDTQYF. Partial CDR3 DNA: TGCGCCAGCAGTAGCAGATCTTACACAGATACG.

With respect to this clone: Coverage ceases 3 residues before the CDR3 finishes, and the germline J gene fills in the end. The gene calls are TRBV9 and TRBJ2-3; a possible D gene is TRBD2 (5 bases). CDR1 SGDLS and CDR2 YYNGEE come from the germline V gene. CDR3 length: 15 amino acids. Trimming removed 0 bases from V and 5 bases from J, with 13 bases in between. CDR3 residues: CASSVGSGEGDTQYF. The CDR3 DNA, read in part, is TGTGCCAGCAGCGTAGGATCCGGCGAGGGAGATACG.

On this clone: The CDR3 goes on 3 residues after the read ends, and that part is filled in from the germline J gene. This chain connects TRBV12-3 or TRBV12-4 to TRBJ2-7, with D tentatively TRBD1 (5 bases). V lost 5 bases and J 3 bases, leaving 8 bases between the germline ends. CDR3 length: 12 amino acids. Partial CDR3 DNA: TGTGCCAGCAGTCGCCAGGGCTACGAG. Residues: CASSRQGYE. The entire CDR3 is CASSRQGYEQYF.

Note on this clone: The read halts 3 residues ahead of the CDR3 end, with the missing end drawn from the germline J gene. The genes are TRBV7-9 and TRBJ2-7; weak D call: TRBD1 (5 bases). Germline CDR1 SEHNR, CDR2 FQNEAQ (reference sequence). The V and J ends lost 5 bases and 3 bases respectively, with 17 bases between them. The CDR3 spans 15 residues. The CDR3 region is CASSASWGSVYEQYF. The covered CDR3 bases are TGTGCCAGCAGCGCCTCGTGGGGCAGTGTCTACGAG.

A remark on this clone: The read halts 3 residues ahead of the CDR3 end, with the missing end drawn from the germline J gene. The genes are TRBV2 and TRBJ2-7, with 7 nucleotides matching TRBD2. The CDR3 contains 17 residues. J was trimmed by 3 bases and V by 5 bases; bases with no gene match: 16. Germline V gene lookup returns CDR1 SNHLY and CDR2 FYNNEI. CDR3 DNA, as far as it was read: TGTGCCAGCAGTCTTATGTCTAGCGGCGCTACCTACTACGAG. It specifies CASSLMSSGATYYE. The complete CDR3 protein is CASSLMSSGATYYEQYF.

Regarding this clone: Read data end 3 residues before the CDR3 end; the end is taken from the germline J gene. The chain couples TRBV7-9 to TRBJ1-2; 7 nucleotides match TRBD1. The CDR3 has 14 amino acids. Germline V gene sequence: CDR1 SEHNR, CDR2 FQNEAQ (reference sequence). CDR3 DNA, as far as it was read: TGTGCCAGCACTGATCGGGACAGCAGTTACGAC. It encodes CASTDRDSSYD. The whole CDR3 region reads CASTDRDSSYDYTF. The full variable domain, in which reference TRBV7-9 and TRBJ1-2 provide the parts outside the CDR3, is DTGVSQNPRHKITKRGQNVTFRCDPISEHNRLYWYRQTLGQGPEFLTYFQNEAQLEKSRLLSDRFSAERPKGSFSTLEIQRTEQGDSAMYLCASTDRDSSYDYTFGSGTRLTVV.

Of note for this clone: Read data end 3 residues before the CDR3 end; the end is taken from the germline J gene. The gene calls are TRBV2 and TRBJ2-1; a possible D gene is TRBD1 (5 bases). The germline gives CDR1 SNHLY, CDR2 FYNNEI. With 6 bases removed from V and 7 bases from J, the gap between germline ends came to 13 bases. This CDR3 contains 13 residues. CDR3 in amino acids: CASRGPPRNEQFF. The DNA read from the CDR3 is TGTGCCAGCAGGGGGCCTCCGAGGAATGAG.

Remarks on this clone: Sequencing ends 3 residues short of the CDR3 end; the germline J gene provides the rest. This chain links TRBV5-4 with TRBJ2-3; tentative D call: TRBD1 (5 bases). Trimming removed 0 bases from V and 6 bases from J, with 11 bases in between. There are 14 residues in the CDR3. The germline V gene encodes CDR1 SGHNT and CDR2 YYREEE (reference sequence). The CDR3 DNA, read in part, is TGTGCCAGCAGCTTGGCCGCAGGGTGGGATACG. The encoded protein is CASSLAAGWDT. The complete CDR3 sequence is CASSLAAGWDTQYF.

A note on this clone: The DNA ends 3 residues before the CDR3 does, and the rest of the CDR3 is filled in from the germline J gene. J is TRBJ1-1 and V is TRBV7-9, with 7 positions matching TRBD1. Germline trimming cut 2 bases from V and 3 bases from J; bases unmatched to any gene: 3. Germline lookup yields CDR1 SEHNR and CDR2 FQNEAQ (reference sequence). The CDR3 is 14 residues long. CDR3 sequence reads: CASSLSRGDTEAFF. CDR3 DNA, as far as it was read: TGTGCCAGCAGCTTATCCAGGGGGGACACTGAA. The variable domain in full, with the rest retrieved from reference TRBV7-9 and TRBJ1-1, is DTGVSQNPRHKITKRGQNVTFRCDPISEHNRLYWYRQTLGQGPEFLTYFQNEAQLEKSRLLSDRFSAERPKGSFSTLEIQRTEQGDSAMYLCASSLSRGDTEAFFGQGTRLTVV.

As for this clone: From the germline J gene comes the end of the CDR3, since the read stops 3 residues before it. This chain uses TRBV7-6 with TRBJ2-1; perhaps TRBD1 as D (5 bases). The CDR3 is made up of 16 amino acids. Looked up from germline, CDR1 is SGHVS and CDR2 is FNYEAQ. V lost 3 bases and J lost 6, with 18 bases in between. CDR3 DNA (partial): TGTGCCAGCAGCTTTCGGCAGGGAATTGGGTGCAATGAG. Translating it yields CASSFRQGIGCNE. In full, the CDR3 is CASSFRQGIGCNEQFF. Looking up the rest from reference TRBV7-6 and TRBJ2-1 gives the full variable domain: GAGVSQSPRYKVTKRGQDVALRCDPISGHVSLYWYRQALGQGPEFLTYFNYEAQQDKSGLPNDRFSAERPEGSISTLTIQRTEQRDSAMYRCASSFRQGIGCNEQFFGPGTRLTVL.

As regards this clone: Sequencing ends 3 residues short of the CDR3 end; the germline J gene provides the rest. The chain uses TRBV19 and TRBJ2-2; 10 bases agree with TRBD1. Germline lookup yields CDR1 LNHDA and CDR2 SQIVND (reference sequence). V shed 3 bases and J 7 bases; nucleotides not matched to a gene: 11. CDR3 size: 17 residues. CDR3 DNA, as far as it was read: TGTGCCAGTAGTATCAATCCCGTAGGACAGGGGGACGGGGAG. Translating gives CASSINPVGQGDGE. The whole CDR3 is CASSINPVGQGDGELFF.

On this clone itself: The CDR3 end is not reached by the read, which stops 3 residues before it; the germline J gene fills it in. The chain couples TRBV5-6 to TRBJ2-1; tentative D call: TRBD2 (5 bases). CDR1 and CDR2 (germline): SGHDT, YYEEEE. V dropped 4 bases and J dropped 3 bases, with 11 bases sitting between them. The length of the CDR3 is 14 residues. The sequenced CDR3 bases are TGTGCCAGCAGCGCGGACTTTCACTACAATGAG. This sequence encodes CASSADFHYNE. From start to end, the CDR3 is CASSADFHYNEQFF.

On this clone: Sequencing ends 3 residues short of the CDR3 end; the germline J gene provides the rest. The V gene is TRBV20-1, the J gene TRBJ2-7, with D unclear. The V gene's germline CDR1 is DFQATT and CDR2 SNEGSKA (reference sequence). This CDR3 has 13 residues. The V end lost 3 bases, the J end lost 2 bases, and 11 bases lay between the germline ends. Partial CDR3 DNA: TGCAGTGCTAGCGATGGAAGCGCCTACGAG. Translating it yields CSASDGSAYE. The entire CDR3 protein is CSASDGSAYEQYF.

A word on this clone: The CDR3 extends 3 residues past the end of the read, so its final part is completed from the germline J gene. The chain uses TRBV10-3 and TRBJ1-2; a possible D gene is TRBD1 (5 bases). CDR1 is ENHRY and CDR2 is SYGVKD in the germline V gene. There are 12 residues in the CDR3. V was shortened by 4 bases and J by 4 bases, with 7 bases between the two germline ends. CDR3 DNA, as far as it was read: TGTGCCATCAGTGGCGACAGCTATGGC. It is translated as CAISGDSYG. The CDR3 reads in full as CAISGDSYGYTF.

Comments on this clone: The read stops 3 residues short of the end of the CDR3; the missing end is completed from the germline J gene. The chain combines TRBV11-2 with TRBJ1-3, with D possibly TRBD1 on 6 matching bases. Germline loops: CDR1 SGHAT, CDR2 FQNNGV. CDR3 length: 15 amino acids. V dropped 5 bases and J dropped 5 bases, with 16 bases sitting between them. Here the CDR3 reads CASSRGGGGRNTIYF. CDR3 bases read: TGTGCCAGCAGCCGTGGCGGAGGGGGAAGAAACACC.

Remarks on this clone: The read ends 3 residues shy of where the CDR3 ends; the end is completed using the germline J gene. This chain uses TRBV7-3 with TRBJ2-3; 8 bases fit TRBD2. The J segment lost 3 bases and the V segment lost 4 bases, leaving 9 bases of the junction unmatched. The CDR3 spans 16 residues. Germline V gene sequence: CDR1 SGHTA, CDR2 FQGTGA. The CDR3 DNA, read in part, is TGTGCCAGCAGCTCCTTGGTGGCTAGCGGGACAGATACG. It encodes CASSSLVASGTDT. The whole CDR3 is CASSSLVASGTDTQYF. Based on the CDR3 plus reference TRBV7-3 and TRBJ2-3, the full variable domain is GAGVSQTPSNKVTEKGKYVELRCDPISGHTALYWYRQSLGQGPEFLIYFQGTGAADDSGLPNDRFFAVRPEGSVSTLKIQRTERGDSAVYLCASSSLVASGTDTQYFGPGTRLTVL.

CDR3 region: CASSRQGNGQYF. The covered CDR3 bases are TGTGCCAGTAGTCGACAGGGGAACGGT. The rearrangement uses TRBV19 and TRBJ2-4; the match to TRBD1 covers 8 bases. The CDR3 goes on 3 residues after the read ends, and that part is filled in from the germline J gene. The CDR3 loop spans 12 amino acids. From germline, CDR1 is LNHDA and CDR2 SQIVND (reference sequence).

As to this clone: Coverage ceases 3 residues before the CDR3 finishes, and the germline J gene fills in the end. This chain joins TRBV11-3 and TRBJ2-3; D is unclear. V shed 1 base and J shed 3 bases, with 5 bases lying between them. Germline values: CDR1 SGHNT, CDR2 YENEEA. The CDR3 is 13 amino acids. Here the CDR3 reads CASSLVQTDTQYF. CDR3 bases read: TGTGCCAGCAGCTTAGTTCAAACAGATACG. The full variable domain, rest sourced from reference TRBV11-3 and TRBJ2-3, is EAGVVQSPRYKIIEKKQPVAFWCNPISGHNTLYWYLQNLGQGPELLIRYENEEAVDDSQLPKDRFSAERLKGVDSTLKIQPAELGDSAVYLCASSLVQTDTQYFGPGTRLTVL.

Details on this clone: Coverage ceases 3 residues before the CDR3 finishes, and the germline J gene fills in the end. The J gene is TRBJ2-2, the V gene TRBV5-1; 7 bases fit TRBD1. There are 13 residues in the CDR3. The V segment lost 5 bases and the J segment 10 bases; nucleotides outside the gene matches: 8. Germline V gives CDR1 SGHRS, CDR2 YFSETQ. CDR3 sequence reads: CASRGTVEVELFF. The sequenced CDR3 bases are TGCGCCAGCAGGGGGACAGTGGAGGTGGAG.